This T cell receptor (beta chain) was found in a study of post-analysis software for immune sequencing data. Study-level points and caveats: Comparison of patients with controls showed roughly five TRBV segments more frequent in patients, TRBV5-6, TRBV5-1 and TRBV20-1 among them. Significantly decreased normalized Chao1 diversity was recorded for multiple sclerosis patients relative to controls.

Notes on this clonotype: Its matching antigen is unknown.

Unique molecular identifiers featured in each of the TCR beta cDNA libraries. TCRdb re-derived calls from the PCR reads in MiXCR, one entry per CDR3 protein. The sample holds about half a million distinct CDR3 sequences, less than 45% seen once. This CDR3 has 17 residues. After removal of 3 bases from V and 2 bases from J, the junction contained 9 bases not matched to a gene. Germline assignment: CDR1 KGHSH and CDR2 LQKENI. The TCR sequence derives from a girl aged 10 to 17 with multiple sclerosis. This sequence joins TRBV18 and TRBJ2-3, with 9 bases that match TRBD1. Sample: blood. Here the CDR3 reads CASSPSPGQGSTDTQYF. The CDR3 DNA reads TGTGCCAGCTCACCGTCGCCGGGACAGGGATCCACAGATACGCAGTATTTT.